This T cell receptor beta chain was captured by sequencing in a study of T cells in Graves' hyperthyroidism and ophthalmopathy. Germline lookup yields CDR1 SGHKS and CDR2 YYEKEE (reference sequence). The length of the CDR3 is 17 residues. V was trimmed by 0 bases and J by 0 bases, leaving 12 bases between them. This clonotype occurred many times. The antigen remains unidentified. General study results and limits: Most thyroid clonotypes with frequency above 0.001 were detected in blood. The model made its ophthalmopathy prediction, and onset followed a median approximately 6.5 months later.

RNA transcripts were the template for amplifying TCR beta CDR3 regions. A first-round RT-PCR of the TCR CDR3 used the HTBI primer set. Each CDR3 protein gets one entry after TCRdb re-called the multiplex PCR reads with MiXCR. This table holds 250,000 or so distinct CDR3 sequences, roughly 15% found once. Orbital computed tomography, thyroid ultrasound, serum thyroxine and TRAb, and clinical symptoms together informed the diagnoses. This blood was taken when hyperthyroidism was first diagnosed, before any ophthalmopathy symptoms existed. The J gene is TRBJ2-2, the V gene TRBV5-5; D remains unclear. The receptor was isolated from a woman between 45 and 60 years old with Graves' hyperthyroidism that later progressed to Graves' ophthalmopathy. The sequencing input was blood. The CDR3 DNA reads TGTGCCAGCAGCTTGGACCCTCTGGGCGCGAACACCGGGGAGCTGTTTTTT. This codes for CASSLDPLGANTGELFF.